The rows below give T cell receptor beta chains drawn from one sample of a study of T cells after yellow fever vaccination. TCRdb re-called the 5' RACE reads through MiXCR, storing one row per CDR3 protein. The sample consists of around 340,000 distinct CDR3 sequences, roughly an eighth of them appearing once. This material consisted of CD4+ T cells sorted from PBMCs, taken 15 days after the yellow fever booster vaccination. The receptors originated from a man aged 18 to 29 who received the YFV17D yellow fever vaccine. Both conserved end residues are part of each CDR3. A D gene is named only where the DNA matches it firmly. For some rows the clone size is stated as once, few or many, or as a class when expanded; others skip it.

clone size	V gene	D gene	J gene	CDR3 DNA	CDR3 protein
NA	TRBV7-3	NA	TRBJ1-1	TGTGCCAGCAGCTTATGGCCAGGGCGAACTGAAGCTTTCTTT	CASSLWPGRTEAFF
few	TRBV7-2	NA	TRBJ2-5	TGTGCCAGCAGCTCAGGGACGGTGGTGGAGACCCAGTACTTC	CASSSGTVVETQYF
NA	TRBV25-1	NA	TRBJ1-2	TGTGCCAGCAGTCTTTCGGGGGATCCCCTCTATGGCTACACCTTC	CASSLSGDPLYGYTF
NA	TRBV20-1	NA	TRBJ1-1	TGCAGTGCGCGGGGTCCGAAACGCCTGATGAACACTGAAGCTTTCTTT	CSARGPKRLMNTEAFF
few	TRBV20-1	NA	TRBJ1-2	TGCAGTGCTAGAGTGAGAACAGGGTCTGGCTACACCTTC	CSARVRTGSGYTF
NA	TRBV9	NA	TRBJ2-2	TGTGCCAGCAGCTCTGGGACTTTTTTGAACACCGGGGAGCTGTTTTTT	CASSSGTFLNTGELFF
few	TRBV18	TRBD1	TRBJ1-5	TGTGCCAGCTCACCAAACAGGGGACCTAATCAGCCCCAGCATTTT	CASSPNRGPNQPQHF
many	TRBV12-3/TRBV12-4	TRBD2	TRBJ2-5	TGTGCCAGCAGTCGCGGGGGGTCACAAGAGACCCAGTACTTC	CASSRGGSQETQYF
many	TRBV24-1	NA	TRBJ2-3	TGTGCCACCAGTGTTGGAGGTGCGCCGGAGGTTACGCAGTATTTT	CATSVGGAPEVTQYF
NA	TRBV18	NA	TRBJ2-5	TGTGCCAGCTCACCACAGGCAGGGGAGACCCAGTACTTC	CASSPQAGETQYF
NA	TRBV6-2/TRBV6-3	NA	TRBJ1-1	TGTGCCAGCAGTAACAGGACTTTTCTCACTGAAGCTTTCTTT	CASSNRTFLTEAFF
few	TRBV6-5	NA	TRBJ2-3	TGTGCCAGCGGGTCCTTCGGTACAGATACGCAGTATTTT	CASGSFGTDTQYF
many	TRBV29-1	NA	TRBJ2-4	TGCAGCGTTTCAGAGGGGGTAGCCAAAAACATTCAGTACTTC	CSVSEGVAKNIQYF
few	TRBV4-3	TRBD2	TRBJ2-1	TGCGCCAGCAGCCAGGCGCCCCCCGGACTAGCGGGGAGGAATGAGCAGTTCTTC	CASSQAPPGLAGRNEQFF
few	TRBV4-1	TRBD1	TRBJ1-2	TGCGCCAGCAGCCAGAGCCTTCGGGACAGAGAAAATGGCTACACCTTC	CASSQSLRDRENGYTF
many	TRBV5-1	TRBD2	TRBJ2-3	TGCGCCAGCAGCTGGGGGACTAGCGGGGCAGATACGCAGTATTTT	CASSWGTSGADTQYF
NA	TRBV15	TRBD1	TRBJ1-2	TGTGCCACCAGCAGTGGGGACAGGGAAGGTGGCGGCTACACCTTC	CATSSGDREGGGYTF
NA	TRBV29-1	NA	TRBJ1-4	TGCAGCGTTCGCGAGGGAACAATTGATGAAAAACTGTTTTTT	CSVREGTIDEKLFF
few	TRBV9	TRBD2	TRBJ2-3	TGTGCCAGCAGCCCAACGGGGCGGGGGTACACAGATACGCAGTATTTT	CASSPTGRGYTDTQYF
NA	TRBV19	NA	TRBJ2-4	TGTGCCAGTAGTATGGACCGATCCCTAGCCAAAAACATTCAGTACTTC	CASSMDRSLAKNIQYF
few	TRBV5-1	NA	TRBJ2-5	TGCGCCAGCAGCTTGTGGGGGGCTCAGCTTCAAGAGACCCAGTACTTC	CASSLWGAQLQETQYF
many	TRBV7-9	NA	TRBJ2-1	TGTGCCAGCAGCGCTACTAGGGTCTTC	CASSATRVF
many	TRBV27	NA	TRBJ2-5	TGTGCCAGCAGCTATCGGACACGAGAGACCCAGTACTTC	CASSYRTRETQYF
NA	TRBV5-1	NA	TRBJ2-3	TGCGCCAGCAGCCTCGGACCCCCCCGGGGAGATACGCAGTATTTT	CASSLGPPRGDTQYF
few	TRBV28	TRBD2	TRBJ2-1	TGTGCCAGCAGTTCATTAGCGGGGCTAAATGAGCAGTTCTTC	CASSSLAGLNEQFF
NA	TRBV4-3	TRBD2	TRBJ2-3	TGCGCCAGCGGACTAGCGGGGGGAGGTGATACGCAGTATTTT	CASGLAGGGDTQYF
NA	TRBV6-1	NA	TRBJ2-2	TGTGCCAGCATCCAGTGGGGGGAAGGCGGGGAGCTGTTTTTT	CASIQWGEGGELFF
NA	TRBV11-2	NA	TRBJ1-1	TGTGCCAGCAGCTCGGTCGGGGGATATTCGGCTTTCTTT	CASSSVGGYSAFF